This is a list of T cell receptor beta chains from one sample in a study of blood T cell repertoires in COVID-19. Here immunoSEQ multiplex PCR was the method, and the copy in TCRdb shows in-frame clones only, minus some. The data contain hundreds of thousands of clones, roughly 90% of them seen just once; the ten biggest clones take up around 4%. Sequenced material: peripheral blood. The receptors were sampled from a woman aged 50 to 60 with active or convalescent COVID-19. CDR3s include the opening cysteine and the closing phenylalanine or tryptophan. The order of the fields is V gene, D gene, clone size, J gene, CDR3 protein, CDR3 DNA. A D gene is named only where the DNA matches it firmly. Rows give clone size only sometimes, using once, few, many, or a class for an expanded clone.

TRBV5-5	TRBD2	-	TRBJ2-3	CASSRTSGGLEDTQYF	TGTGCCAGCAGCCGGACTAGCGGGGGCCTAGAGGATACGCAGTATTTT
TRBV6-2/TRBV6-3	TRBD1	-	TRBJ2-2	CASSSWDRAIGELFF	TGTGCCAGCAGCTCCTGGGACAGGGCAATCGGGGAGCTGTTTTTT
TRBV7-9	-	few	TRBJ2-7	CASSFRGPYEQYF	TGTGCCAGCAGCTTCAGGGGACCCTACGAGCAGTACTTC
TRBV7-2	-	-	TRBJ1-1	CASSLAEGSFSEAFF	TGTGCCAGCAGCTTAGCCGAGGGTTCCTTCTCTGAAGCTTTCTTT
TRBV7-2	-	few	TRBJ1-6	CASSFVVSNSPLHF	TGTGCCAGCAGCTTCGTAGTCTCAAATTCACCCCTCCACTTT
TRBV2	TRBD1	-	TRBJ2-7	CASSKGQGTYEQYF	TGTGCCAGCAGCAAAGGACAGGGTACCTACGAGCAGTACTTC
TRBV18	TRBD1	-	TRBJ1-5	CASSLTGGNQPQHF	TGTGCCAGCTCTTTGACAGGGGGCAATCAGCCCCAGCATTTT
TRBV2	-	-	TRBJ1-1	CASSDGLRTEAFF	TGTGCCAGCAGTGACGGGTTAAGGACTGAAGCTTTCTTT
TRBV27	TRBD2	-	TRBJ2-1	CASSPGLGSEQFF	TGTGCCAGCAGTCCGGGACTAGGAAGTGAGCAGTTCTTC
TRBV12-3/TRBV12-4	TRBD2	-	TRBJ2-5	CASRGSGRETQYF	TGTGCCAGCAGGGGGAGCGGGAGGGAGACCCAGTACTTC
TRBV10-3	TRBD1	once	TRBJ2-2	CAIRTTGTGGSGELFF	TGTGCCATCAGGACAACCGGGACAGGGGGCTCCGGGGAGCTGTTTTTT
TRBV11-3	-	-	TRBJ2-2	CASSSTGNTGELFF	TGTGCCAGCAGCTCCACGGGGAACACCGGGGAGCTGTTTTTT
TRBV27	TRBD1	-	TRBJ1-4	CASSWDSPTNEKLFF	TGTGCCAGCAGTTGGGACAGCCCAACTAATGAAAAACTGTTTTTT
TRBV19	-	-	TRBJ1-5	CASSIAYLGPQHF	TGTGCCAGTAGTATTGCGTATTTGGGCCCCCAGCATTTT
TRBV4-1	-	-	TRBJ2-2	CASSHRYGGGTLTGELFF	TGCGCCAGCAGCCACCGCTATGGAGGGGGCACTCTCACCGGGGAGCTGTTTTTT
TRBV29-1	-	-	TRBJ1-5	CSVEFGGNQPQHF	TGCAGCGTTGAATTTGGCGGTAATCAGCCCCAGCATTTT
TRBV11-2	-	-	TRBJ2-7	CASSQDSPYEQYF	TGTGCCAGCAGCCAGGACAGTCCCTACGAGCAGTACTTC
TRBV18	TRBD2	once	TRBJ2-5	CASSPRRESKETQYF	TGTGCCAGCTCACCAAGGCGGGAGTCTAAAGAGACCCAGTACTTC
TRBV7-2	TRBD2	-	TRBJ2-5	CASSSLAGEWETQYF	TGTGCCAGCAGCTCCCTAGCGGGAGAATGGGAGACCCAGTACTTC
TRBV30	-	-	TRBJ1-4	CAWSQRGGSNEKLFF	TGTGCCTGGAGTCAGCGGGGCGGCAGTAATGAAAAACTGTTTTTT
TRBV13	TRBD2	-	TRBJ2-7	CASGSGGYSYEQYF	TGTGCCAGCGGAAGCGGGGGATACTCCTACGAGCAGTACTTC
TRBV5-5	-	-	TRBJ2-7	CASSYIGQNYEQYF	TGTGCCAGCAGCTACATAGGACAAAACTACGAGCAGTACTTC
TRBV5-1	-	-	TRBJ1-2	CASSLAGEGEGYTF	TGCGCCAGCAGCTTGGCGGGGGAGGGAGAAGGCTACACCTTC
TRBV5-1	-	-	TRBJ2-7	CASSLFSSYEQYF	TGCGCCAGCAGCTTGTTCAGCTCCTACGAGCAGTACTTC
TRBV30	-	-	TRBJ1-6	CAWSPTGQSYNSPLHF	TGTGCCTGGAGTCCCACGGGACAATCATATAATTCACCCCTCCACTTT
TRBV9	TRBD1	-	TRBJ1-3	CASSVAKDRVSGNTIYF	TGTGCCAGCAGCGTAGCTAAGGACAGGGTCTCTGGAAACACCATATATTTT
TRBV6-6	TRBD2	-	TRBJ2-5	CASSRGGGTSGRIETQYF	TGTGCCAGCAGTCGAGGGGGGGGGACTAGCGGGAGGATCGAGACCCAGTACTTC
TRBV29-1	TRBD2	-	TRBJ2-1	CSVHSGRVVYEQFF	TGCAGCGTTCATAGCGGGAGGGTAGTCTATGAGCAGTTCTTC
TRBV24-1	-	-	TRBJ2-3	CATSDLLADTQYF	TGTGCCACCAGTGATTTGTTAGCAGATACGCAGTATTTT
TRBV7-9	-	-	TRBJ1-4	CASSIPGSGGELFF	TGTGCCAGCAGCATCCCAGGGTCGGGTGGGGAACTGTTTTTT
TRBV7-9	-	-	TRBJ2-7	CASSLGREQYF	TGTGCCAGCAGCTTAGGGAGGGAGCAGTACTTC
TRBV4-1	TRBD2	few	TRBJ2-5	CASSRGLAGETQYF	TGCGCCAGCAGCCGGGGACTAGCGGGAGAGACCCAGTACTTC
TRBV7-2	-	-	TRBJ1-1	CASILGAPALNTEAFF	TGTGCCAGCATTTTAGGGGCCCCCGCCCTGAACACTGAAGCTTTCTTT
TRBV12-3/TRBV12-4	-	-	TRBJ1-1	CASSFRVSAEAFF	TGTGCCAGCAGTTTCAGGGTCAGTGCTGAAGCTTTCTTT
TRBV2	TRBD1	-	TRBJ1-1	CASSGIGQGAFF	TGTGCCAGCAGTGGAATAGGACAGGGAGCTTTCTTT
TRBV18	-	-	TRBJ2-3	CASSPKYGDTDTQYF	TGTGCCAGCTCACCAAAGTACGGGGACACAGATACGCAGTATTTT
TRBV19	TRBD1	-	TRBJ1-1	CASSSDRVAEAFF	TGTGCCAGTAGCTCAGACAGGGTCGCTGAAGCTTTCTTT
TRBV5-1	-	-	TRBJ2-2	CASMIGPNTGELFF	TGCGCCAGCATGATCGGTCCGAACACCGGGGAGCTGTTTTTT
TRBV30	-	-	TRBJ2-7	CAWNRDNSYEQYF	TGTGCCTGGAATCGGGACAACTCCTACGAGCAGTACTTC
TRBV11-2	-	-	TRBJ1-2	CASSETDAGGYTF	TGTGCCAGCAGCGAGACAGACGCTGGGGGCTACACCTTC
TRBV6-5	TRBD1	once	TRBJ1-2	CASTGTDLYGYTF	TGTGCCAGCACCGGGACAGATCTTTATGGCTACACCTTC
TRBV6-5	-	once	TRBJ2-7	CASSYSPSSYEQYF	TGTGCCAGCAGTTACTCCCCCAGCTCCTACGAGCAGTACTTC
TRBV9	TRBD1	-	TRBJ2-5	CASSVGQGGETQYF	TGTGCCAGCAGCGTAGGACAGGGTGGGGAGACCCAGTACTTC
TRBV27	TRBD1	-	TRBJ1-2	CASSVTGVGRSYTF	TGTGCCAGCAGCGTGACAGGGGTGGGGAGAAGCTACACCTTC
TRBV7-9	-	-	TRBJ1-1	CASSLDPGNTEAFF	TGTGCCAGCAGCTTAGACCCAGGGAACACTGAAGCTTTCTTT
TRBV7-3	-	-	TRBJ1-1	CASSPGSMNTEAFF	TGTGCCAGCAGCCCAGGTTCCATGAACACTGAAGCTTTCTTT